The rows below give T cell receptor beta chains drawn from one sample of a study of CD8 T cells in Susac syndrome. One entry per CDR3 protein, called by TCRdb with MiXCR from the immunoSEQ multiplex PCR reads. The sample shows around 280,000 distinct CDR3 sequences, 92% of them seen only once. The sequenced material came from CD4+ T cells from PBMCs. These receptors were obtained from a human donor with multiple sclerosis. Each CDR3 is given without its conserved first and last residue.

V	J	CDR3
TRBV2	TRBJ2-2	ASSEDLTGELF
TRBV30	TRBJ1-4	AWSVSWGSRDRPNEKLF
TRBV14	TRBJ1-3	ASSQEYFGGTIY
TRBV4-3	TRBJ1-3	ASSARLHRGLSGNTIY
TRBV2	TRBJ1-3	ASSDQGPNSGNTIY
TRBV4-2	TRBJ1-2	ASSQEARGQGYGYT
TRBV12-3/TRBV12-4	TRBJ2-3	ASSFGTPTDTQY
TRBV15	TRBJ1-2	ATSRALGRRTGLLKYGYT
TRBV6-5	TRBJ2-7	ASSAPGLASYEQY
TRBV4-3	TRBJ2-1	ASSQAAMASSYNEQF
TRBV13	TRBJ2-7	ASSHRAISYEQY
TRBV19	TRBJ2-3	ASSPWGEGRTDTQY
TRBV6-1	TRBJ2-1	ASSETRWNEQF
TRBV30	TRBJ2-4	AWIGGAKNIQY
TRBV5-1	TRBJ2-6	ASSPTSSGANVLT
TRBV12-3/TRBV12-4	TRBJ2-2	ASTTQGSGERTGELF
TRBV12-3/TRBV12-4	TRBJ1-2	ASTQGNYGYT
TRBV13	TRBJ2-7	ASSLRPGLAGEPYEQY
TRBV5-6	TRBJ1-2	ASSPGTGGNYGYT